The rows below give T cell receptor beta chains drawn from one sample of a study of control samples from healthy donors and cancer patients. Clones were read by immunoSEQ multiplex PCR, and TCRdb kept only the in-frame ones, dropping some. Altogether about 79,000 clones are present, roughly 93% being singletons, with the ten largest covering about 1.3%. The material sequenced was PBMCs. All receptors derive from a woman aged 35 to 49 with lung cancer. The CDR3 runs from the conserved cysteine through the conserved F or W. The order of the fields is D gene, clone size, J gene, V gene, CDR3 protein. A D gene is named only where the DNA matches it firmly. Some rows mark clone size as missing; the rest say once, few, many or name a class of expanded clone.

>NA|few|TRBJ1-2|TRBV9
CASSHQGGVDGYTF
>NA|NA|TRBJ1-1|TRBV3-1/TRBV3-2
CASSQEARKAFF
>TRBD1|NA|TRBJ1-1|TRBV5-8
CASSSGAGGVTEAFF
>TRBD1|NA|TRBJ1-6|TRBV28
CASRDRITYNSPLHF
>NA|once|TRBJ1-2|TRBV18
CASSPLAGPNYGYTF
>NA|once|TRBJ1-1|TRBV6-5
CASRGNRVENTEAFF
>TRBD2|NA|TRBJ2-1|TRBV19
CASSINGEGPKYNEQFF
>NA|NA|TRBJ1-6|TRBV6-5
CASRSGQSDSPLHF
>TRBD1|NA|TRBJ1-2|TRBV13
CASSLGQGAYGYTF
>NA|NA|TRBJ1-2|TRBV3-1/TRBV3-2
CASSQDSRAGANYGYTF
>NA|NA|TRBJ1-1|TRBV4-1
CASSQDRGTEAFF
>NA|NA|TRBJ1-1|TRBV10-3
CAISLQGNTEAFF
>TRBD1|NA|TRBJ1-2|TRBV2
CASSTGGGNYGYTF
>NA|NA|TRBJ2-7|TRBV7-9
CASSPVQGHTYEQYF
>NA|NA|TRBJ2-6|TRBV7-3
CASRTAGANVLTF
>NA|NA|TRBJ2-6|TRBV19
CASSIRGAGANVLTF
>TRBD2|NA|TRBJ2-7|TRBV7-2
CASSLQAGGNYEQYF
>NA|few|TRBJ2-7|TRBV6-6
CASSDPRGEQYF
>TRBD1|NA|TRBJ1-2|TRBV19
CASSDRDSHYGYTF
>NA|NA|TRBJ1-2|TRBV9
CASSATDGVYGYTF
>NA|NA|TRBJ1-1|TRBV7-9
CASSVLLQGSEAFF
>NA|NA|TRBJ1-2|TRBV28
CASSSPGALVSYGYTF
>NA|few|TRBJ2-2|TRBV3-1/TRBV3-2
CASSPYTGNTGELFF
>TRBD1|NA|TRBJ1-2|TRBV19
CASSIGDRYRSNYGYTF
>TRBD2|NA|TRBJ2-2|TRBV5-1
CASSLSGDGTGELFF
>TRBD1|NA|TRBJ1-5|TRBV24-1
CATSDPAGQGVQPQHF
>NA|NA|TRBJ1-2|TRBV9
CASSVSQGMDNYGYTF
>NA|NA|TRBJ1-6|TRBV13
CASSSRGVGVESPLHF
>NA|NA|TRBJ1-5|TRBV7-3
CASSGGHHNQPQHF
>NA|NA|TRBJ1-1|TRBV3-1/TRBV3-2
CASSPARGRVGTEAFF
>NA|NA|TRBJ1-3|TRBV5-8
CASSLEPPGTSGNTIYF
>TRBD1|NA|TRBJ1-6|TRBV7-9
CASSLGYGTGGLSPLHF
>TRBD2|NA|TRBJ2-2|TRBV6-5
CASRERGTGELFF
>NA|few|TRBJ1-5|TRBV3-1/TRBV3-2
CASSQVAGEAPQHF
>TRBD2|NA|TRBJ2-1|TRBV5-6
CASSFSGTSALYNEQFF
>NA|NA|TRBJ1-5|TRBV19
CASSISGTNQPQHF
>NA|NA|TRBJ2-1|TRBV19
CASNTQGDPYNEQFF
>TRBD2|NA|TRBJ2-3|TRBV9
CASSVGASGGPPNTQYF
>NA|NA|TRBJ1-1|TRBV29-1
CSVEVAGRLLEAFF
>NA|NA|TRBJ1-2|TRBV7-8
CASSPIWSGYGYTF
>TRBD1|NA|TRBJ2-2|TRBV7-3
CASSSPGQGRTGELFF
>NA|NA|TRBJ2-3|TRBV6-1
CASSDIWVGRLDTQYF
>NA|NA|TRBJ1-3|TRBV19
CASGQVYSGNTIYF
>NA|NA|TRBJ2-5|TRBV5-1
CASSLDNQETQYF
>NA|NA|TRBJ1-1|TRBV2
CARSAGRYTEAFF
>NA|NA|TRBJ1-5|TRBV7-8
CASSFQQGYQPQHF
>NA|NA|TRBJ2-7|TRBV5-4
CASSPGLGVIYEQYF
>NA|NA|TRBJ1-1|TRBV28
CATQLGGGSIQNTEAFF
>NA|NA|TRBJ1-1|TRBV13
CASSLSPTLVDTEAFF
>NA|NA|TRBJ2-1|TRBV5-4
CASSLEDSSYNEQFF